This entry lists 9 T cell receptor beta chains sequenced from one sample in a study of T cells in Graves' hyperthyroidism and ophthalmopathy. TCR beta CDR3 region amplification was performed from RNA transcripts. Researchers ran a first-round RT-PCR on the TCR CDR3 using the HTBI primer set. MiXCR, run by TCRdb on the multiplex PCR reads, gives a single entry per CDR3 protein. The repertoire holds around 620,000 distinct CDR3 sequences, with more than 45% as singletons. Sequenced sample: peripheral blood or thyroid tissue (not recorded which). These receptors all come from an adult woman with Graves' disease, either hyperthyroidism or ophthalmopathy (not recorded which).

This clonotype was seen many times. This sequence joins TRBV15 and TRBJ2-2; perhaps TRBD1 as D (5 bases). Germline lookup yields CDR1 LNHNV and CDR2 YYDKDF (reference sequence). The CDR3 has 16 amino acids. Trimming removed 0 bases at V and 2 bases at J, with 10 bases between. The CDR3 spells CATSREGLGNTGELFF. CDR3 DNA sequence: TGTGCCACCAGCAGAGAGGGGCTAGGTAACACCGGGGAGCTGTTTTTT. Looking up the rest from reference TRBV15 and TRBJ2-2 gives the full variable domain: DAMVIQNPRYQVTQFGKPVTLSCSQTLNHNVMYWYQQKSSQAPKLLFHYYDKDFNNEADTPDNFQSRRPNTSFCFLDIRSPGLGDTAMYLCATSREGLGNTGELFFGEGSRLTVL.

This rearrangement joins TRBV28 to TRBJ2-2, with a weak D call TRBD2 (5 bases). The length of the CDR3 is 15 residues. CDR1 is MDHEN, CDR2 SYDVKM, per germline. Trimming stripped 6 bases from V and 4 bases from J, with 15 bases between. CDR3 protein: CASSSGDLSTGELFF. CDR3 coding DNA: TGTGCCAGCAGCTCCGGGGATCTGAGCACCGGGGAGCTGTTTTTT.

This clonotype was picked up many times. The chain uses TRBV20-1 and TRBJ2-7, with TRBD1 identical over 7 bases. Looked up from germline, CDR1 is DFQATT and CDR2 is SNEGSKA (reference sequence). CDR3 size: 13 residues. The trim removed 3 bases at V and 2 bases at J, leaving 4 bases unmatched. The CDR3 here is CSASGTATYEQYF. In DNA, the CDR3 is TGCAGTGCTAGTGGGACAGCCACCTACGAGCAGTACTTC.

The J gene is TRBJ1-2, the V gene TRBV7-2; 7 positions match TRBD1. Germline V gives CDR1 SGHTA, CDR2 FQGNSA. The V gene end was trimmed by 5 bases and the J gene end by 6 bases; junction bases not matched to a gene: 12. The CDR3 totals 15 residues. CDR3 coding DNA: TGTGCCAGCAGCCTCCGGACAGGCGGGGAGAATGGCTACACCTTC. Its translation: CASSLRTGGENGYTF.

In this sample, this clonotype turned up many times. The chain has TRBV7-2 and TRBJ2-5, with 8 nucleotides matching TRBD2. This CDR3 has 16 residues. Germline V lookup: CDR1 SGHTA, CDR2 FQGNSA. V trimming: 6 bases; J trimming: 2 bases; junction bases outside the gene matches: 11. CDR3: CASRRRSGRPQETQYF. For the CDR3, the DNA is TGTGCCAGCAGGCGGCGCAGCGGGAGACCACAAGAGACCCAGTACTTC. Together with reference TRBV7-2 and TRBJ2-5, the CDR3 gives the full variable domain: GAGVSQSPSNKVTEKGKDVELRCDPISGHTALYWYRQSLGQGLEFLIYFQGNSAPDKSGLPSDRFSAERTGGSVSTLTIQRTQQEDSAVYLCASRRRSGRPQETQYFGPGTRLLVL.

This clonotype was seen ten or more times. The genes are TRBV7-3 and TRBJ1-5; D unresolved. The CDR3 extends over 12 amino acids. Trimming cost V 8 bases and J 10 bases, with 15 bases left between them. The germline V gene has CDR1 SGHTA and CDR2 FQGTGA. CDR3 in DNA: TGTGCCAGCCCCCCCCCGGTCGCCCCCCAGCATTTT. Its translation is CASPPPVAPQHF.

This clonotype was detected many times. The rearrangement joins TRBV24-1 to TRBJ1-4; tentatively, D is TRBD1 (6 bases). With 3 bases removed from V and 7 bases from J, the gap between germline ends came to 17 bases. In germline, CDR1 is KGHDR, CDR2 SFDVKD. CDR3 length: 16 residues. CDR3 sequence: CATSDPSNGRGEKLFF. In nucleotides, the CDR3 is TGTGCCACCAGTGATCCTTCTAACGGCAGGGGTGAAAAACTGTTTTTT.

The rearrangement links TRBV28 to TRBJ2-7, with 7 bases matching TRBD2. V was clipped by 0 bases and J by 2 bases; unmatched bases: 4. This CDR3 spans 15 amino acids. Germline CDR1 and CDR2: MDHEN and SYDVKM. The CDR3 sequence is CASSLWASGPYEQYF. CDR3 DNA sequence: TGTGCCAGCAGTTTATGGGCTAGCGGCCCCTACGAGCAGTACTTC.

This clonotype has a count of ten or more. J is TRBJ1-1 and V is TRBV20-1, with D unclear. The CDR3 is 13 residues long. V was cut by 5 bases and J by 0 bases, with 10 bases left in between. CDR1 is DFQATT, CDR2 SNEGSKA, per germline (reference sequence). DNA for the CDR3: TGCAGTGCTCTGCCCGGTATGAACACTGAAGCTTTCTTT. Its protein is CSALPGMNTEAFF.